Sequencing of this T cell receptor beta chain was carried out in a study of control samples from healthy donors and cancer patients. This table comes from immunoSEQ multiplex PCR, and its TCRdb copy is limited to in-frame clones, with some not included. The sample gives over 110,000 clones, roughly 92% of which show up once; about 10% is in the top ten. Sequenced material: blood. This receptor was identified in a man aged 25 to 45 in good health.

This CDR3 is CASSQNPGLAGAGEQYF. The CDR3 coding sequence is TGCGCCAGCAGCCAGAACCCGGGACTAGCGGGAGCGGGGGAGCAGTACTTC. This chain uses TRBV4-1 with TRBJ2-7, with 14 bases aligning to TRBD2. Trimming removed 3 bases from V and 7 bases from J; junction bases left unmatched: 11. CDR3 length: 17 amino acids. Germline CDR1 and CDR2: MGHRA and YSYEKL.